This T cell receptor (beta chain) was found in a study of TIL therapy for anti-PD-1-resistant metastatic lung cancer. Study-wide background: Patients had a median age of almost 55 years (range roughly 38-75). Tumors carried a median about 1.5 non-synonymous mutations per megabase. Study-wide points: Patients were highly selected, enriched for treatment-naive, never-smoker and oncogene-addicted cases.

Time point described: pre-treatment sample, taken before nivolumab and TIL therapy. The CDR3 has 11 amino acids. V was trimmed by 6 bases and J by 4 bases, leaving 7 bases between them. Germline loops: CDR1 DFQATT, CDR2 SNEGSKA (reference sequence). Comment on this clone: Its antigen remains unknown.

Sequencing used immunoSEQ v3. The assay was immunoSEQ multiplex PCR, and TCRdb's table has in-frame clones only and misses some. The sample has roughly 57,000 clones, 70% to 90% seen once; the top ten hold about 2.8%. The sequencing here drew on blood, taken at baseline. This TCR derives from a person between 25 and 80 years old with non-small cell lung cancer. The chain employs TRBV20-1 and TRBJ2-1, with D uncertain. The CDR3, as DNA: TGCAGTGCGGGCGGATACAATGAGCAGTTCTTC. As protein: CSAGGYNEQFF.